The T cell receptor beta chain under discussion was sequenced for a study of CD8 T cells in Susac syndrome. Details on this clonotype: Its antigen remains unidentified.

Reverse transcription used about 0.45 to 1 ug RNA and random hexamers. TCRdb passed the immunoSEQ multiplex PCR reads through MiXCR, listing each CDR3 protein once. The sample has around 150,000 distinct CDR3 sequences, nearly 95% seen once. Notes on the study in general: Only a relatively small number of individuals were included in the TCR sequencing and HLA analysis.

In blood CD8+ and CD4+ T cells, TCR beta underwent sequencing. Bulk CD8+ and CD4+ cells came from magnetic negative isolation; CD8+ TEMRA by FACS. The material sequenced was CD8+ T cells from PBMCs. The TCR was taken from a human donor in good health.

The CDR3 reads CASSQIGQSYEQYF. In DNA, the CDR3 is TGCGCCAGCAGCCAAATTGGACAGTCCTACGAGCAGTACTTC. The chain couples TRBV4-3 to TRBJ2-7; D is possibly TRBD1 (6 bases). V was cut by 2 bases and J by 1 base, with 9 bases left in between. The CDR3 is 14 residues long. Germline CDR1 and CDR2: LGHNA and YSLEER.